Below, 18 T cell receptor beta chains from the same sample are listed, as sequenced in a study of CD8 T cells in ankylosing spondylitis. TCRdb re-analysed the 5' RACE reads in MiXCR, keeping a single row per CDR3 protein. The data show 150,000 to 200,000 distinct CDR3 sequences, 18% seen once. Sequenced sample: blood, either unsorted or a sorted T cell fraction (not recorded which). The receptors originated from a male donor aged 10-30 years with ankylosing spondylitis or in good health (not recorded which).

This clonotype was found many times. The rearrangement joins TRBV7-9 to TRBJ2-5; 11 bases line up with TRBD1. V was clipped by 5 bases and J by 5 bases; unmatched bases: 7. This CDR3 has 15 amino acids. Germline V lookup: CDR1 SEHNR, CDR2 FQNEAQ (reference sequence). CDR3 protein: CASSGRTGGAETQYF. CDR3 sequence (DNA): TGTGCCAGCAGCGGACGGACAGGGGGCGCGGAGACCCAGTACTTC.

There are many counts of this clonotype. The chain carries TRBV2 and TRBJ1-5, with 9 positions matching TRBD1. The germline gives CDR1 SNHLY, CDR2 FYNNEI. This CDR3 has 14 amino acids. The J segment lost 7 bases and the V segment lost 6 bases, leaving 7 bases of the junction unmatched. The CDR3 region is CASSRGQGYQPQHF. The CDR3 nucleotides read TGTGCCAGCAGCCGGGGACAGGGATACCAGCCCCAGCATTTT.

This clonotype was observed many times. V usage is TRBV20-1 and J usage is TRBJ2-2; tentatively, D is TRBD1 or TRBD2 (6 bases each). This CDR3 is 16 amino acids long. Trimming removed 3 bases from V and 3 bases from J, with 17 bases in between. CDR1 and CDR2 (germline): DFQATT, SNEGSKA (reference sequence). CDR3 protein: CSASAEGGQYTGELFF. The CDR3 region has the DNA TGCAGTGCTAGCGCCGAGGGGGGTCAGTACACCGGGGAGCTGTTTTTT.

The rearrangement links TRBV28 to TRBJ2-7; tentative D call: TRBD1 (6 bases). The germline V and J ends were trimmed by 5 bases and 5 bases, with 13 bases remaining between them. The CDR3 contains 13 residues. Germline V lookup: CDR1 MDHEN, CDR2 SYDVKM. The CDR3 DNA sequence: TGTGCCAGCAGTCCCAACAGGGTACACGAGCAGTACTTC. Encoded protein: CASSPNRVHEQYF.

This chain joins TRBV19 and TRBJ2-7; the D gene is possibly TRBD1 (5 bases). This CDR3 comprises 15 residues. The V end was cut by 5 bases, the J end by 2 bases, with 16 bases between. Germline V lookup: CDR1 LNHDA, CDR2 SQIVND (reference sequence). CDR3 region: CASSPRQGIPYEQYF. The CDR3 nucleotides are TGTGCCAGTAGTCCGAGGCAGGGAATCCCCTACGAGCAGTACTTC.

This clonotype came up many times. The chain employs TRBV25-1 and TRBJ2-3; tentatively, D is TRBD1 (6 bases). The length of the CDR3 is 18 residues. CDR1 is MGHDK and CDR2 is SYGVNS in the germline V gene. Trimming took 6 bases from V and 3 from J, leaving 25 bases between them. CDR3 sequence: CASSETGRGRGGTDTQYF. The CDR3 region has the DNA TGTGCCAGCAGCGAAACGGGACGGGGCAGGGGTGGAACAGATACGCAGTATTTT. The variable domain in full, completed from reference TRBV25-1 and TRBJ2-3, reads EADIYQTPRYLVIGTGKKITLECSQTMGHDKMYWYQQDPGMELHLIHYSYGVNSTEKGDLSSESTVSRIRTEHFPLTLESARPSHTSQYLCASSETGRGRGGTDTQYFGPGTRLTVL.

This clonotype showed up many times. The CDR3 is CATSDPDSGAYEQFF. CDR3 coding DNA: TGTGCCACCAGTGATCCGGACAGCGGGGCATATGAGCAGTTCTTC. This chain joins TRBV24-1 and TRBJ2-1, with a weak D call TRBD2 (7 bases). V shed 3 bases and J shed 8 bases, with 16 bases lying between them. Germline V gene lookup returns CDR1 KGHDR and CDR2 SFDVKD. The CDR3 contains 15 residues.

This clonotype has at least ten counts. The J gene is TRBJ2-5, the V gene TRBV3-1; D is undetermined. With 2 bases removed from V and 4 bases from J, the gap between germline ends came to 11 bases. Germline CDR1 LGHDT, CDR2 YNNKEL (reference sequence). The length of the CDR3 is 14 residues. This CDR3 is CASSQWSSRETQYF. For the CDR3, the DNA is TGTGCCAGCAGCCAATGGTCTAGTCGAGAGACCCAGTACTTC.

Ten or more counts support this clonotype. J is TRBJ1-2 and V is TRBV12-3 or TRBV12-4, with TRBD1 matching over 8 bases. Trimming cost V 7 bases and J 2 bases; bases outside gene matches: 3. The CDR3 has 13 residues. The CDR3 bases are TGTGCCAGCACCGGGACAGGAAACTATGGCTACACCTTC. As protein: CASTGTGNYGYTF.

This clonotype was found many times. This chain uses TRBV27 with TRBJ2-2, with D unresolved. CDR1 is MNHEY, CDR2 SMNVEV, per germline (reference sequence). This CDR3 is built from 12 residues. Trimming stripped 3 bases from V and 3 bases from J, with 2 bases between. The chain's CDR3 is CASSFYTGELFF. For the CDR3, the DNA is TGTGCCAGCAGTTTCTACACCGGGGAGCTGTTTTTT.

This clonotype came up many times. V is TRBV5-1 and J is TRBJ2-1, with 13 bases matching TRBD2. This CDR3 has 19 amino acids. Looked up from germline, CDR1 is SGHRS and CDR2 is YFSETQ. V was pared by 0 bases and J by 1 base, with 7 bases of the junction left unmatched. The CDR3 reads CASSLGPGLAGRSYNEQFF. The CDR3 nucleotides are TGCGCCAGCAGCTTGGGCCCGGGACTAGCGGGAAGATCCTACAATGAGCAGTTCTTC.

This clonotype was seen a single time. CDR3 loop: CASSPGTTYDEQYF. The CDR3 nucleotides are TGTGCCAGCAGTCCCGGGACCACCTACGACGAGCAGTACTTC. The chain couples TRBV28 to TRBJ2-7; D possibly uses TRBD1 or TRBD2 (5 bases each). The CDR3 runs to 14 residues. CDR1 and CDR2 from the germline V gene are MDHEN and SYDVKM. The germline V and J ends were trimmed by 5 bases and 5 bases, with 16 bases remaining between them.

There are many counts of this clonotype. The genes are TRBV6-1 and TRBJ1-1; D unresolved. Germline loops: CDR1 MNHNS, CDR2 SASEGT. Trimming pared 7 bases from V and 0 bases from J, leaving 9 bases between. CDR3 length: 13 amino acids. The CDR3 spells CASIIGLNTEAFF. CDR3 DNA sequence: TGTGCCAGCATTATTGGCCTGAACACTGAAGCTTTCTTT.

This clonotype was detected many times. The chain links TRBV6-5 to TRBJ1-2; 7 bases align to TRBD1. The V segment lost 4 bases and the J segment 2 bases; nucleotides outside the gene matches: 7. Germline V gives CDR1 MNHEY, CDR2 SVGAGI. The CDR3 consists of 15 residues. The CDR3 nucleotides read TGTGCCAGCAGTTTTCGACAGGGCCTCAACTATGGCTACACCTTC. This translates into CASSFRQGLNYGYTF.

V and J are TRBV14 and TRBJ2-1, with D unresolved. Germline V gene lookup returns CDR1 SGHDN and CDR2 FVKESK. The CDR3 is made up of 17 amino acids. The ends were cut back, 0 bases at V and 6 bases at J, with 18 bases in the middle. The CDR3 sequence is CASSQDTAPPYGNEQFF. The CDR3 bases are TGTGCCAGCAGCCAAGACACCGCACCTCCTTACGGCAATGAGCAGTTCTTC.

In its sample, this clonotype was seen many times. The chain has TRBV7-3 and TRBJ2-3, with 10 bases aligning to TRBD2. After removal of 2 bases from V and 0 bases from J, the junction contained 14 bases not matched to a gene. The CDR3 consists of 20 residues. CDR1 and CDR2 (germline): SGHTA, FQGTGA. The DNA for the CDR3 is TGTGCCAGCAGCTTAGGTTTACTAGCGGGATCTAACCCTAGCACAGATACGCAGTATTTT. This gives the protein CASSLGLLAGSNPSTDTQYF.

This clonotype was seen many times. The rearrangement joins TRBV7-8 to TRBJ2-1, with 7 bases lining up with TRBD2. The germline V gene has CDR1 SGHVS and CDR2 FQNEAQ. This CDR3 contains 17 residues. The V segment lost 3 bases and the J segment 10 bases; nucleotides outside the gene matches: 18. The CDR3: CASSFSELATGLGEQFF. CDR3 DNA: TGTGCCAGCAGCTTTTCCGAACTAGCGACGGGCCTGGGCGAGCAGTTCTTC.

This clonotype appeared many times. This chain's CDR3 is CASGREGHNEQFF. The CDR3 DNA follows: TGTGCCAGCGGGCGGGAGGGCCACAATGAGCAGTTCTTC. This sequence joins TRBV7-3 and TRBJ2-1; TRBD2 matches 9 bases. Per germline, CDR1 SGHTA and CDR2 FQGTGA. The CDR3 runs to 13 residues. J lost 5 bases, V lost 8 bases, and 4 bases had no gene match.